This T cell receptor beta chain was recorded in a study of early T cells in non-severe SARS-CoV-2 infection. Unique molecular identifiers were affixed to single, distinct cDNA molecules. TCRdb ran MiXCR on the 5' RACE reads and lists one entry per CDR3 protein. The table records over 50,000 distinct CDR3 sequences, roughly 8% of them present only once. This CDR3 is built from 14 residues. The germline CDR1 and CDR2 sequences are SGHTA and FQGNSA. V was clipped by 5 bases and J by 9 bases; unmatched bases: 13. This TCR was recovered from an adult who was a healthcare worker with PCR-confirmed SARS-CoV-2 infection or an uninfected control (not recorded which). Sequenced input: whole blood. The gene calls are TRBV7-2 and TRBJ2-7, with 7 nucleotides matching TRBD1. The CDR3 nucleotides are TGTGCCAGCAGCCCCGTGGGACAGCGGAGGTGGCAGTACTTC. The encoded protein is CASSPVGQRRWQYF.